Listed below are T cell receptor beta chains from one sample, sequenced in a study of blood T cell repertoires in COVID-19. Here immunoSEQ multiplex PCR was the method, and the copy in TCRdb shows in-frame clones only, minus some. The sample consists of 250,000 or so clones, about three quarters of them appearing once. The sequenced material came from peripheral blood. The receptors originated from a woman aged 80 or over with acute or convalescent COVID-19. Each CDR3 is given with its conserved first and last residue. Part of the rows lack a size; the others show once, few, many or a class for expanded clones.

CSVGETSGVEQFF	TRBV29-1	NA
CSASLFVSGELFF	TRBV20-1	NA
CASSLVSSSGGNNEQFF	TRBV7-2	once
CSVERQGPDYGYTF	TRBV29-1	few
CASSRPDRGGPGELFF	TRBV4-1	NA
CASSPSGGKYEQYF	TRBV3-1/TRBV3-2	NA
CASSTDRGRPDTQYF	TRBV7-2	NA
CASSSDRGLRNEQFF	TRBV9	NA
CASSPQRGSDTQYF	TRBV18	NA
CASGLQTNTGELFF	TRBV12-5	NA
CASSPGTSGRLYNEQFF	TRBV7-9	NA
CASSQELIRSGANVLTF	TRBV4-1	NA
CATSRDPGNGETQYF	TRBV15	few
CASSLSGVRNQPQHF	TRBV18	few
CASNLGSLSPYNEQFF	TRBV5-1	NA
CASSPTPGTRRMNEQFF	TRBV7-8	NA
CASSQDRVAGELFF	TRBV4-1	NA
CASSPGDSSYGYTF	TRBV18	NA
CASSPAGTGGTEAFF	TRBV3-1/TRBV3-2	NA
CASSPRSSEAFF	TRBV18	once
CASSTGPSNSPLHF	TRBV19	few
CASSIGQRTYEQYF	TRBV19	NA
CASSLNQGSSDTQYF	TRBV5-4	NA
CASSPTSGWLNEQFF	TRBV9	NA
CASSTDRNTEAFF	TRBV6-4	once
CASRGEGSSGNTIYF	TRBV6-5	few